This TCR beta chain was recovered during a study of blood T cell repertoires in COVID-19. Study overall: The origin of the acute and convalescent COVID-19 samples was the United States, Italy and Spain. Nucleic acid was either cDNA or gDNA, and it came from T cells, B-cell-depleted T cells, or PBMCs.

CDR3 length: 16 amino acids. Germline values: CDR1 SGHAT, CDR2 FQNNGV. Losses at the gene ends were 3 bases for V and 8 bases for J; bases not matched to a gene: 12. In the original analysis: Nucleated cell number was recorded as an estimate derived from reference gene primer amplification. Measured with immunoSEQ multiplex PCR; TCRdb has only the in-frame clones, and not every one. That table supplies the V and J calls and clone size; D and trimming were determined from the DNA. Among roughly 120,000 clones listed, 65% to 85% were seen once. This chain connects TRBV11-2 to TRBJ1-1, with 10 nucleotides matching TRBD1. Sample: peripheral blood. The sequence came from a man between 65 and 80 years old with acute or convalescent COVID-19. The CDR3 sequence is CASSLDHGQGDLEAFF. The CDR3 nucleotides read TGTGCCAGCAGCTTGGATCACGGACAGGGGGATTTGGAAGCTTTCTTT.